The 24 T cell receptor delta chains below were found in one sample sequenced in a study of gamma-delta T cells after stem cell transplantation. TCRdb called clones from the RT-PCR reads again using CATT. This table holds over 2,000 delta-chain clones, 1.2% found once. The sequencing input was gamma-delta T cells. The receptors were sampled from a human donor. It is not recorded whose cells these are; they may come from a transplant donor.

A note on this clone: This is likely an artifact of a read error, given a far larger clone one base away. The sample contains more than one DNA sequence encoding this CDR3. V and J are TRDV2 and TRDJ1; possibly TRDD3 for D (5 bases). Germline loops: CDR1 GEAIGNYY, CDR2 EKD. The CDR3 totals 17 residues. CDR3 coding DNA: TGTGCCTGCGACACGGTTGGGGTCCCCTCCGACACCGATAAACTCATCTTT. Its protein product is CACDTVGVPSDTDKLIF.

A few counts support this clone. Translating this DNA gives a protein that differs at residue 12 from the TCRdb one, which belongs to a much larger clone; a read error is likely, and the protein shown is this translation. The V gene is TRDV2, the J gene TRDJ1; D is perhaps TRDD3 (6 bases). CDR1 is GEAIGNYY, CDR2 EKD, per germline. The V end lost 0 bases, the J end lost 3 bases, and 19 bases lay between the germline ends. The CDR3 length is 17 residues. CDR3 amino acids: CACDTAGGKEYADKLIF. In DNA form, the CDR3 reads TGTGCCTGTGACACCGCCGGGGGGAAAGAGTACGCCGATAAACTCATCTTT.

J is TRDJ1 and V is TRDV2, with TRDD3 matching 13 bases. V trimming: 5 bases; J trimming: 3 bases; junction bases outside the gene matches: 14. From germline, CDR1 is GEAIGNYY and CDR2 EKD. This CDR3 is built from 18 residues. CDR3 residues: CACGVLGDTRNEPDKLIF. CDR3 coding DNA: TGTGCCTGTGGCGTACTGGGGGATACGCGAAATGAACCCGATAAACTCATCTTT.

With regard to this clone: It is likely a read error: a sequence one base away is far more abundant. V is TRDV2 and J is TRDJ1; TRDD3 might be the D (6 bases). This CDR3 comprises 15 residues. CDR1 and CDR2 from the germline V gene are GEAIGNYY and EKD. Between the trimmed V and J ends, which lost 1 base and 2 bases, there was a span of 13 bases. The CDR3 bases are TGTGCCTGTGACACGGTGGGGGGCCAAACCGATAAACTCATCTTT. Amino acid sequence: CACDTVGGQTDKLIF.

Notes on this clone: TCRdb has a much larger clone's protein, which differs at residue 9 from the translation of this DNA, likely because of a read error; what is shown is the protein translated from the DNA. The chain recombines TRDV2 with TRDJ3; 9 nucleotides line up with TRDD3. CDR1 is GEAIGNYY, CDR2 EKD, per germline. V trimming: 0 bases; J trimming: 0 bases; junction bases outside the gene matches: 8. This CDR3 comprises 20 residues. Written as DNA, the CDR3 is TGTGCCTGTGACACCGTAAGGGGGATACTAAGCTCCTGGGACACCCGACAGATGTTTTTC. Translating gives CACDTVRGILSSWDTRQMFF.

Concerning this clone itself: TCRdb's entry gives the protein of a much larger clone, which mismatches this DNA's translation at residue 4, likely from a read error; the protein reported here is translated from the DNA. This chain joins TRDV2 and TRDJ1; D not resolved. The germline V and J ends were trimmed by 5 bases and 0 bases, with 24 bases remaining between them. Germline V lookup: CDR1 GEAIGNYY, CDR2 EKD. The CDR3 extends over 18 amino acids. The CDR3 region has the DNA TGTGCCTGTGGAACGGTACCGTCAGGGACCCAATACACCGATAAACTCATCTTT. Translating it yields CACGTVPSGTQYTDKLIF.

This clone was detected only a few times. A far larger clone is one base from this, pointing to a likely read error. Distinct nucleotide sequences in the sample also encode this CDR3. The chain links TRDV1 to TRDJ4, with 12 bases fitting TRDD3. This CDR3 is 20 amino acids long. Trimming removed 4 bases from V and 5 bases from J; junction bases left unmatched: 23. Germline CDR1 and CDR2: TSWWSYY and QGS. The CDR3, as DNA: TGTGCTCTTGGGGGACTTGGTTTTTACCCAGCACTGGGGGATACCCGGCCCCTGATCTTT. Translated, it gives CALGGLGFYPALGDTRPLIF.

This clone was detected a few times. The protein in TCRdb stems from a much larger clone and differs at residue 4 from this DNA's translation, likely a read error; here the protein is translated from the DNA. The rearrangement links TRDV2 to TRDJ1; 10 nucleotides line up with TRDD3. The germline V gene has CDR1 GEAIGNYY and CDR2 EKD. J was trimmed by 0 bases and V by 5 bases; bases with no gene match: 8. This CDR3 region has 16 residues. DNA for the CDR3: TGTGCCTGTGTCATACTGGGGGATTCGTACACCGATAAACTCATCTTT. This encodes CACVILGDSYTDKLIF.

This clone was picked up a small number of times. The protein held in TCRdb is that of a much larger clone and does not match this DNA's translation at residue 9, likely because of a read error; the protein shown is translated from the DNA. J is TRDJ2 and V is TRDV1; TRDD3 aligns across 10 bases. V shed 8 bases, J shed 0 bases, and the junction held 15 bases outside the gene matches. Germline loops: CDR1 TSWWSYY, CDR2 QGS. CDR3 length equals 19 residues. CDR3 protein: CALTSTGGFVKPLTAQLFF. In DNA, the CDR3 is TGTGCTCTTACAAGTACTGGGGGATTCGTGAAACCTTTGACAGCACAACTCTTCTTT.

A note on this clone: This DNA translates differently at residue 11 from the TCRdb protein, which is that of a much larger clone; a read error is likely, and the protein shown is the DNA's own translation. The gene calls are TRDV2 and TRDJ2; 12 bases match TRDD3. Germline CDR1 GEAIGNYY, CDR2 EKD. V gave up 1 base and J gave up 2 bases; unmatched junction bases: 7. This CDR3 has 18 amino acids. CDR3 coding DNA: TGTGCCTGTGACACGATTCTGGGGGATACGCCCTTGACAGCACAACTCTTCTTT. Translation gives CACDTILGDTPLTAQLFF.

Worth noting for this clone: A read error likely explains why the TCRdb protein, taken from a much larger clone, differs from this DNA's translation at residue 3; the protein shown is translated from the DNA. V is TRDV2 and J is TRDJ1, with 7 bases lining up with TRDD3. The CDR3 covers 14 residues. Germline CDR1 is GEAIGNYY and CDR2 is EKD. CDR3 protein: CASDSLLGKDKLIF. The CDR3, as DNA: TGTGCCAGTGACTCGTTACTGGGGAAAGATAAACTCATCTTT.

V gene TRDV2 combines with J gene TRDJ3; 13 bases fit TRDD3. Germline V gives CDR1 GEAIGNYY, CDR2 EKD. The CDR3 has 22 residues. With V trimmed by 0 bases and J by 1 base, 11 bases remained unmatched. This CDR3 reads CACDTLSVLGDTKSWDTRQMFF. Written as DNA, the CDR3 is TGTGCCTGTGACACCCTGTCCGTACTGGGGGATACGAAATCCTGGGACACCCGACAGATGTTTTTC.

This clone appeared a few times. A single base is all that separates this from a far larger clone, so a read error is likely. The chain carries TRDV2 and TRDJ1; the match to TRDD2 covers 8 bases. CDR1 GEAIGNYY and CDR2 EKD come from the germline V gene. The CDR3 extends over 19 amino acids. V lost 0 bases and J lost 4; bases outside the gene matches: 18. Here the CDR3 DNA reads TGTGCCTGTGACACCGCGGCCTTCCTAAAGGGGGGGGACCTCGATAAACTCATCTTT. It specifies CACDTAAFLKGGDLDKLIF.

This clone has only a few counts. For this DNA, TCRdb reports the protein of a much larger clone, which diverges at residue 5, most likely from a read error; the protein presented here is translated directly from the DNA. The chain joins TRDV2 to TRDJ1; TRDD3 agrees at 12 bases. The CDR3 contains 17 residues. CDR1 is GEAIGNYY, CDR2 EKD, per germline. The CDR3 DNA follows: TGTGCCTGTGACATCGTAGGTACTGGGGGATACTCCGAAAAACTCATCTTT. Protein: CACDIVGTGGYSEKLIF.

In regard to this clone: A far larger clone is only one base removed, so a read error is likely. Other nucleotide sequences from this sample produce the same CDR3. The chain joins TRDV2 to TRDJ1, with 12 bases aligning to TRDD3. The J segment lost 8 bases and the V segment lost 4 bases, leaving 10 bases of the junction unmatched. The germline V gene has CDR1 GEAIGNYY and CDR2 EKD. The CDR3 is 15 residues long. The CDR3 spells CACEELGDTRLKLIF. The CDR3 DNA reads as TGTGCCTGTGAAGAGCTGGGGGATACGCGCTTAAAACTCATCTTT.

The sample holds a few counts of this clone. A far larger clone is one nucleotide away, so this likely arose from a read error. Distinct nucleotide sequences in the sample also encode this CDR3. This rearrangement joins TRDV2 to TRDJ1; the match to TRDD3 covers 11 bases. Trimming cost V 0 bases and J 2 bases; bases outside gene matches: 10. Germline-derived CDR1 and CDR2 are GEAIGNYY and EKD. The length of the CDR3 is 18 residues. CDR3 amino acids: CACDTLRFLGDTTDKLIF. As DNA, the CDR3 is TGTGCCTGTGACACCTTGCGGTTCTTGGGGGATACGACCGATAAACTCATCTTT.

This clone is termed large. V gene TRDV2 combines with J gene TRDJ3, with TRDD3 matching 11 bases. Germline V gene lookup returns CDR1 GEAIGNYY and CDR2 EKD. CDR3 length: 21 amino acids. V dropped 0 bases and J dropped 0; count of bases not matched to a gene: 9. CDR3 coding DNA: TGTGCCTGTGACACCGCATTTGGGGGATACGGGAGCTCCTGGGACACCCGACAGATGTTTTTC. Encoded protein: CACDTAFGGYGSSWDTRQMFF.

This clone showed up just a few times. This DNA's translation and the protein TCRdb lists, from a much larger clone, do not match at residue 12, likely due to a read error; the protein shown is translated from the DNA. The chain has TRDV2 and TRDJ1, with TRDD3 matching 9 bases. This CDR3 has 18 amino acids. The trim removed 0 bases at V and 4 bases at J, leaving 14 bases unmatched. Germline CDR1 GEAIGNYY, CDR2 EKD. This chain's CDR3 is CACDTFYSGGSGGDKLIF. The DNA of the CDR3 is TGTGCCTGTGACACCTTTTACTCTGGGGGATCGGGGGGCGATAAACTCATCTTT.

This clone was seen a handful of times. A far larger clone is only one base removed, so a read error is likely. Other DNA sequences in the same sample also yield this CDR3. The J gene is TRDJ1, the V gene TRDV2; D gene unclear. V lost 0 bases and J 0 bases, leaving 25 bases between the germline ends. The CDR3 spans 20 residues. Germline V CDR1 and CDR2: GEAIGNYY, EKD. The CDR3 loop reads CACDTVSPLGDKRDTDKLIF. As DNA, the CDR3 is TGTGCCTGTGACACCGTAAGTCCCTTGGGTGATAAAAGGGACACCGATAAACTCATCTTT.

The sample holds many counts of this clone. A far larger clone is off by one base, so a read error is likely. The identical CDR3 is also encoded by other nucleotide sequences in the sample. The chain links TRDV2 to TRDJ1; D gene uncertain. Looked up from germline, CDR1 is GEAIGNYY and CDR2 is EKD. This CDR3 contains 14 residues. DNA for the CDR3: TGCGCCTGTGACACCTTGAAAAACACCGATAAACTCATCTTT. Its translation is CACDTLKNTDKLIF.

This clone was picked up a small number of times. A far larger clone is one nucleotide away, so this likely arose from a read error. Other DNA variants within this sample encode the same CDR3. The rearrangement links TRDV2 to TRDJ1; maybe TRDD3 (6 bases). CDR3 length: 17 residues. Germline lookup yields CDR1 GEAIGNYY and CDR2 EKD. The germline V and J ends were trimmed by 0 bases and 10 bases, with 26 bases remaining between them. In DNA form, the CDR3 reads TGTGCCTGTGACACCGTCGGGCCGGGGGAACCGAACAACGGACTCATCTTT. Encoded protein: CACDTVGPGEPNNGLIF.

This clone was picked up a small number of times. This DNA's translation and the protein TCRdb lists, from a much larger clone, do not match at residue 11, likely due to a read error; the protein shown is translated from the DNA. This chain uses TRDV2 with TRDJ1, with 12 bases identical to TRDD3. Germline CDR1 is GEAIGNYY and CDR2 is EKD. The CDR3 contains 15 residues. CDR3 DNA: TGTGCCTGTGACACTCTGGGGGATACGCACGATATACTCATCTTT. Translated: CACDTLGDTHDILIF.

The sample holds a few counts of this clone. This probably arose from a read error, given a far larger clone one base away. The J gene is TRDJ1, the V gene TRDV2; 11 bases align to TRDD3. Germline V gene sequence: CDR1 GEAIGNYY, CDR2 EKD. V was clipped by 5 bases and J by 0 bases; unmatched bases: 31. The CDR3 runs to 24 residues. DNA for the CDR3: TGTGCCTGTGTCCCTTTGGTGGGGGATACGCGGTACCCCACTCAACGCAAATACACCGATAAACTCATCTTT. The encoded protein is CACVPLVGDTRYPTQRKYTDKLIF.

On this clone: A far larger clone is one base from this, pointing to a likely read error. The chain joins TRDV2 to TRDJ1; D perhaps matches TRDD2 (8 bases). Germline values: CDR1 GEAIGNYY, CDR2 EKD. The germline V and J ends were trimmed by 0 bases and 3 bases, with 25 bases remaining between them. This CDR3 spans 19 amino acids. CDR3 amino acids: CACDTAAFLKVGDPDKLIF. The DNA of the CDR3 is TGTGCCTGTGACACCGCGGCCTTCCTAAAGGTGGGGGACCCCGATAAACTCATCTTT.